This is a list of T cell receptor beta chains from one sample in a study of tumor-infiltrating lymphocytes in oesophageal squamous cell carcinoma. TCRdb fed the PCR reads into MiXCR, producing one record per CDR3 protein. The sample lists 15,000 to 20,000 distinct CDR3 sequences, 40% to 45% seen once, with around 31% in the top ten. The sequenced material came from normal esophageal tissue next to the tumor. Receptors were obtained from a female donor with esophageal squamous cell carcinoma. Each CDR3 is given with its conserved first and last residue. A D gene is named only where the DNA matches it firmly. Only some rows state a clone size, as once, few, many or a class for expanded clones.

TRBJ2-1,TRBD1,TRBV18,few,TGTGCCAGCTCGAACAGGGGACAGTCCTACGAGCAGTTCTTC,CASSNRGQSYEQFF
TRBJ2-1,TRBD2,TRBV7-2,-,TGTGCCAGCAGCTTGCCCTGGGGGGGGAATTACAATGAGCAGTTCTTC,CASSLPWGGNYNEQFF
TRBJ1-1,-,TRBV7-9,-,TGTGCCAGCAGCCAAACACCGAACACTGAAGCTTTCTTT,CASSQTPNTEAFF
TRBJ2-7,-,TRBV7-2,-,TGTGCCAGCAGCCCCCGGTACGAGCAGTACTTC,CASSPRYEQYF
TRBJ2-1,-,TRBV7-2,-,TGTGCCAGCAGCCCGACACCGCAGGGCAATGAGCAGTTCTTC,CASSPTPQGNEQFF
TRBJ2-5,-,TRBV6-5,few,TGTGCCAGCAGTTACGGGGGGGCTCAGTCACCCCTCCACTTC,CASSYGGAQSPLHF
TRBJ2-7,TRBD1,TRBV19,many,TGTGCCAGTAGTGTCTCCGGGACAGGGAGCTCCTACGAGCAGTACTTC,CASSVSGTGSSYEQYF
TRBJ2-7,TRBD2,TRBV7-2,-,TGTGCCAGCAGCTTAGCTGGGACTAGCGGGTACGAGCAGTACTTC,CASSLAGTSGYEQYF
TRBJ1-4,-,TRBV7-2,-,TGTGCCAGCAGCGCCCGGGATCTGAATGAAAAACTGTTTTTT,CASSARDLNEKLFF
TRBJ1-1,-,TRBV5-1,many,TGCGCCAGCAGCGCCGGACTGAACACTGAAGCTTTCTTT,CASSAGLNTEAFF
TRBJ2-7,TRBD1,TRBV7-9,many,TGTGCCAGCAGCCTACTGGGGACAGGTCCCTACGAGCAGTACTTC,CASSLLGTGPYEQYF
TRBJ1-2,-,TRBV19,-,TGTGCCAGTAGCCTAGGGACGGCAGCTAACTATGGCTACACCTTC,CASSLGTAANYGYTF
TRBJ2-1,-,TRBV11-3,medium-sized,TGTGCCAGCAGCTTGAGGGGAGCCCTCTTAAATGAGCAGTTCTTC,CASSLRGALLNEQFF
TRBJ2-7,TRBD2,TRBV6-1,medium-sized,TGTGCCAGCAGTGAAGGGGGGGGAGTCTCCTACGAGCAGTACTTC,CASSEGGGVSYEQYF
TRBJ2-7,-,TRBV7-4,once,TGTGCCAGCAGCTTTGACAGTACCTACGAGCAGTACTTC,CASSFDSTYEQYF
TRBJ2-6,-,TRBV6-6,-,TGTGCCAGCAGTTACAGTTCGGGGGTCGGCTCTGGGGCCAACGTCCTGACTTTC,CASSYSSGVGSGANVLTF
TRBJ1-1,-,TRBV7-8,many,TGTGCCAGCAGCCCTACAGGGCTGAGAATGAACACTGAAGCTTTCTTT,CASSPTGLRMNTEAFF
TRBJ1-4,TRBD1,TRBV5-1,many,TGCGCCAGCAGCCCGGGGACAGGGGGCTATGAAGAAAAACTGTTTTTT,CASSPGTGGYEEKLFF
TRBJ2-1,TRBD2,TRBV19,many,TGTGCCAGTAGGCTCCTAGCGGGGGCCTACAATGAGCAGTTCTTC,CASRLLAGAYNEQFF
TRBJ2-7,TRBD1,TRBV7-2,-,TGTGCCAGCAGCTTCAAGACAGGGGGACGCAGTTCACCCCTCCACTTC,CASSFKTGGRSSPLHF
TRBJ1-2,-,TRBV7-2,-,TGTGCCAGCAGCCTGGCACCCACAGCTAACTGTGGCTACACCTTC,CASSLAPTANCGYTF
TRBJ1-5,-,TRBV7-2,once,TGTGCCAGCAGCTTAGATTTGGAGGCCGACGATTCCGATCAGCCCCAGCATTTT,CASSLDLEADDSDQPQHF
TRBJ2-2,-,TRBV7-2,-,TGTGCCAGCAGCGCCCGGGACTTACCTTGGGAGCTGTTTTTT,CASSARDLPWELFF
TRBJ2-1,-,TRBV7-3,-,TGTGCCAGCAGCTTAGGGGACAATGAGCAGTTCTTC,CASSLGDNEQFF
TRBJ2-1,TRBD2,TRBV28,-,TGTGCCAGCAGTTTAGGGACTAGCGTATGGTCCTACAATGAGCAGTTCTTC,CASSLGTSVWSYNEQFF
TRBJ2-1,TRBD2,TRBV28,many,TGTGCCAGCAGTTTCCCCCGGGCTCTTTCAAGCGGGGGCTACAATGAGCAGTTCTTC,CASSFPRALSSGGYNEQFF
TRBJ1-6,-,TRBV9,-,TGTGCCAGCAGCGCAGCGGGACTGCCTAATTCACCCCTCCACTTT,CASSAAGLPNSPLHF
TRBJ2-3,TRBD2,TRBV7-2,few,TGTGCCAGCAGCTCCACTAGCGGGAGGGCCCGTGCAGATACGCAGTATTTT,CASSSTSGRARADTQYF
TRBJ2-6,-,TRBV10-1,many,-,CASSEPRGELWLHLRF
TRBJ2-3,TRBD2,TRBV28,-,TGTGCCAGCAGGGGGACTAGCGGGAGAGGAGATACGCAGTATTTT,CASRGTSGRGDTQYF
TRBJ1-5,-,TRBV12-3/TRBV12-4,-,TGTGACAGCAGTTTTGAGGGTAGCAATCAGCCCCAGCATTTT,CDSSFEGSNQPQHF
TRBJ1-4,-,TRBV12-3/TRBV12-4,medium-sized,TGTGCCAGCAGGCGCGGCAGGGATAGTGAAAAACTGTTTTTT,CASRRGRDSEKLFF
TRBJ2-1,-,TRBV12-3/TRBV12-4,medium-sized,TGTGCCAGCAGTTGGGCCTCTGCAGGGGAGCAGTTCTTC,CASSWASAGEQFF
TRBJ2-1,TRBD2,TRBV7-3,-,TGTGCCAGCAGCCCCTTTGCGGGAGGGTCGGACAATGAGCAGTTCTTC,CASSPFAGGSDNEQFF
TRBJ2-1,TRBD2,TRBV7-9,-,TGTGCCAGCAGCCAGATCGGCGGGGGGTTCTACAATGAGCAGTTCTTC,CASSQIGGGFYNEQFF
TRBJ2-3,TRBD2,TRBV10-2,-,TGCGCCAGCGAGTCTAGCGGGGGGGCTAATACGCAGTATTTT,CASESSGGANTQYF
TRBJ2-5,-,TRBV24-1,many,TGTGCCACCAGCGACCAAAACGTGGGCGGGATAGAGCTGCAGTACTTC,CATSDQNVGGIELQYF
TRBJ2-5,-,TRBV7-2,-,TGTGCCAGCAGCTTATGGGAGGTCAGCCAGGAGACCCAGTACTTC,CASSLWEVSQETQYF